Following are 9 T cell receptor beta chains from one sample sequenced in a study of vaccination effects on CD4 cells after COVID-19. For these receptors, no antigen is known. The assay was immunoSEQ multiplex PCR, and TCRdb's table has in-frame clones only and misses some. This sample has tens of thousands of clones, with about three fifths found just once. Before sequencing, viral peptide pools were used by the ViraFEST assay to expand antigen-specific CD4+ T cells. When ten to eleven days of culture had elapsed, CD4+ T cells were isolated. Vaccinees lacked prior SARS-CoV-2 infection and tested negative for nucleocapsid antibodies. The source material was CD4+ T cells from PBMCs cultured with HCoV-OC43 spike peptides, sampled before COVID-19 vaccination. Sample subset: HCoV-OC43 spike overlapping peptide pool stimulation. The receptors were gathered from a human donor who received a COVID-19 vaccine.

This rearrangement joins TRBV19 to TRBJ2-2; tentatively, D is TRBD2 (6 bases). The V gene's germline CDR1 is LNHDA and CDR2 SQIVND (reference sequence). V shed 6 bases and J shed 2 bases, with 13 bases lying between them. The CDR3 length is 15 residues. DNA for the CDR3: TGTGCCAGTAGAGCCGGGACTCTCAACACCGGGGAGCTGTTTTTT. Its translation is CASRAGTLNTGELFF.

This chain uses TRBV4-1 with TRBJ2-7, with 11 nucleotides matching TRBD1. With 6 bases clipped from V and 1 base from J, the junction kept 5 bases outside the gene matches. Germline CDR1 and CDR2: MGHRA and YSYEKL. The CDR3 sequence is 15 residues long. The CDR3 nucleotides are TGCGCCAGCAGTCGCGGGACAGGGGGGTCCTACGAGCAGTACTTC. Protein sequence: CASSRGTGGSYEQYF.

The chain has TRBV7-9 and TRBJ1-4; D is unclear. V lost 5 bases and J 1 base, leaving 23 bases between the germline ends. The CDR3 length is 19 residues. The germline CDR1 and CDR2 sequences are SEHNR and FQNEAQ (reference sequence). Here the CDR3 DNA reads TGTGCCAGCAGCGTAGGGATCGGGTTCGAGTATGGAACTAATGAAAAACTGTTTTTT. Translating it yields CASSVGIGFEYGTNEKLFF.

This CDR3 reads CASSLQGDQPQHF. The CDR3 DNA follows: TGTGCCAGCAGCTTACAGGGAGATCAGCCCCAGCATTTT. V is TRBV7-8 and J is TRBJ1-5; D possibly corresponds to TRBD1 (5 bases). The CDR3 sequence is 13 residues long. Between the trimmed V and J ends, which lost 2 bases and 5 bases, there was a span of 7 bases. Per germline, CDR1 SGHVS and CDR2 FQNEAQ.

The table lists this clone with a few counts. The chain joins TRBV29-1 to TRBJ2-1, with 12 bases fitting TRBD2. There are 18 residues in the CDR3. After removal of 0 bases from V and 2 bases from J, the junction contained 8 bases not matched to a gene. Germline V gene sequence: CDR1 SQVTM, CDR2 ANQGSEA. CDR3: CSVEDFILAGGTYNEQFF. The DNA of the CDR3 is TGCAGCGTTGAAGACTTCATACTAGCGGGAGGTACCTACAATGAGCAGTTCTTC.

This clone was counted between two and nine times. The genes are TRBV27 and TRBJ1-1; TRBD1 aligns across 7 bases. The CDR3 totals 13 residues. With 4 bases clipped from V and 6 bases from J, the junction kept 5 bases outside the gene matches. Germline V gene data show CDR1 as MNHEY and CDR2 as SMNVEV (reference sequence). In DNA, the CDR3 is TGTGCCAGCAGTTCAAGACAGGGAGCTGAAGCTTTCTTT. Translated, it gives CASSSRQGAEAFF.

This CDR3 is CASSYSWRDNEQFF. CDR3 in DNA: TGTGCCAGCAGTTACTCCTGGAGAGACAATGAGCAGTTCTTC. The chain combines TRBV6-5 with TRBJ2-1; D call uncertain. Deletions cut 0 bases from V and 5 bases from J, with 8 bases between. The CDR3 consists of 14 residues. Germline V gene sequence: CDR1 MNHEY, CDR2 SVGAGI.

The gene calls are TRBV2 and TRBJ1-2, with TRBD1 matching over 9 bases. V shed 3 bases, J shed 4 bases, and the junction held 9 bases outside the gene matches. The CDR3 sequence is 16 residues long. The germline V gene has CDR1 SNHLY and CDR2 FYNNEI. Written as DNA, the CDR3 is TGTGCCAGCAGTGAGGCGGGGGACAGGGTTTCCTATGGCTACACCTTC. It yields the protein CASSEAGDRVSYGYTF.

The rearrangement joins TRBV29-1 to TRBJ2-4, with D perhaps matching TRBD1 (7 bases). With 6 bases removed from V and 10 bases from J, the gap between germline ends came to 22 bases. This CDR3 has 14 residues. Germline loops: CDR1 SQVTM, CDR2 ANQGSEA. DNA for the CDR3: TGCAGCGTGGCGAAGGGACAGACCGGGGGTATTCAGTACTTC. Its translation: CSVAKGQTGGIQYF.